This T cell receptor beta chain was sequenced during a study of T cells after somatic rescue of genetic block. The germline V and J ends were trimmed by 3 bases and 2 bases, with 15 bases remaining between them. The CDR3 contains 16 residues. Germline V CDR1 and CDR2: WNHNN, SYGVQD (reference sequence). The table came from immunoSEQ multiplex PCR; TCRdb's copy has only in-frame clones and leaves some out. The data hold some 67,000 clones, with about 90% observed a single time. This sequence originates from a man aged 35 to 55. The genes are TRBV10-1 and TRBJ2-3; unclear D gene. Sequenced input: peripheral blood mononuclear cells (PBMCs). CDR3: CASSDPSTADTDTQYF. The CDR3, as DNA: TGCGCCAGCAGTGACCCGTCTACTGCCGACACAGATACGCAGTATTTT.